One and the same sample provided the 6 T cell receptor beta chains below, sequenced in a study of control samples from healthy donors and cancer patients. The repertoire was sequenced with immunoSEQ multiplex PCR; TCRdb's copy has only in-frame clones and lacks some. The repertoire holds over 70,000 clones, with around nine tenths as singletons. Source material: blood. Source of these receptors: a woman aged 60 to 75 in good health.

The chain has TRBV5-1 and TRBJ2-1; TRBD2 matches at 7 bases. Looked up from germline, CDR1 is SGHRS and CDR2 is YFSETQ. V was pared by 3 bases and J by 0 bases, with 9 bases of the junction left unmatched. This CDR3 comprises 17 residues. CDR3 residues: CASSSNLGLSSYNEQFF. The CDR3 bases are TGCGCCAGCAGCTCCAACCTGGGACTAAGCTCCTACAATGAGCAGTTCTTC.

The V call is TRBV7-2, the J call TRBJ1-1; 7 nucleotides match TRBD1. In germline, CDR1 is SGHTA, CDR2 FQGNSA. This CDR3 spans 16 amino acids. V lost 5 bases and J lost 7; bases outside the gene matches: 16. The CDR3 sequence is CASSLRGWGQIHEAFF. CDR3 DNA sequence: TGTGCCAGCAGCCTGCGGGGTTGGGGACAGATACATGAAGCTTTCTTT.

The rearrangement joins TRBV7-3 to TRBJ2-3, with 10 positions matching TRBD2. From germline, CDR1 is SGHTA and CDR2 FQGTGA. This CDR3 is 13 amino acids long. J was trimmed by 5 bases and V by 5 bases; bases with no gene match: 1. CDR3 DNA: TGTGCCAGCAGCAAGCGGGAGGGAGATACGCAGTATTTT. Encoded protein: CASSKREGDTQYF. The complete variable domain, with remaining parts taken from reference TRBV7-3 and TRBJ2-3, reads GAGVSQTPSNKVTEKGKYVELRCDPISGHTALYWYRQSLGQGPEFLIYFQGTGAADDSGLPNDRFFAVRPEGSVSTLKIQRTERGDSAVYLCASSKREGDTQYFGPGTRLTVL.

This clone was observed a single time. The chain links TRBV30 to TRBJ1-2; a weak D match, TRBD1 (5 bases). Germline V gene lookup returns CDR1 GTSNPN and CDR2 SVGIG (reference sequence). With 2 bases removed from V and 13 bases from J, the gap between germline ends came to 23 bases. The CDR3 runs 14 residues. CDR3 nucleotides: TGTGCCTGGAGTTTCTCCGGAGAAGGGGCCCCCCTCACCTTC. Translated: CAWSFSGEGAPLTF.

The rearrangement joins TRBV9 to TRBJ2-2; D not resolved. The length of the CDR3 is 17 residues. CDR1 SGDLS and CDR2 YYNGEE come from the germline V gene. Trimming pared 4 bases from V and 4 bases from J, leaving 20 bases between. The CDR3 bases are TGTGCCAGCAGCACCAAGAGTGGTAGAGTCCGCACCGGGGAGCTGTTTTTT. Protein sequence: CASSTKSGRVRTGELFF.

This chain joins TRBV7-9 and TRBJ2-7, with 7 bases identical to TRBD2. CDR3 length: 15 residues. Germline lookup yields CDR1 SEHNR and CDR2 FQNEAQ (reference sequence). Unmatched junction bases numbered 4, after V lost 1 base and J lost 1 base. CDR3 bases: TGTGCCAGCAGCTTAGTGGTAGCGGGTTCCTACGAGCAGTACTTC. Protein sequence: CASSLVVAGSYEQYF.